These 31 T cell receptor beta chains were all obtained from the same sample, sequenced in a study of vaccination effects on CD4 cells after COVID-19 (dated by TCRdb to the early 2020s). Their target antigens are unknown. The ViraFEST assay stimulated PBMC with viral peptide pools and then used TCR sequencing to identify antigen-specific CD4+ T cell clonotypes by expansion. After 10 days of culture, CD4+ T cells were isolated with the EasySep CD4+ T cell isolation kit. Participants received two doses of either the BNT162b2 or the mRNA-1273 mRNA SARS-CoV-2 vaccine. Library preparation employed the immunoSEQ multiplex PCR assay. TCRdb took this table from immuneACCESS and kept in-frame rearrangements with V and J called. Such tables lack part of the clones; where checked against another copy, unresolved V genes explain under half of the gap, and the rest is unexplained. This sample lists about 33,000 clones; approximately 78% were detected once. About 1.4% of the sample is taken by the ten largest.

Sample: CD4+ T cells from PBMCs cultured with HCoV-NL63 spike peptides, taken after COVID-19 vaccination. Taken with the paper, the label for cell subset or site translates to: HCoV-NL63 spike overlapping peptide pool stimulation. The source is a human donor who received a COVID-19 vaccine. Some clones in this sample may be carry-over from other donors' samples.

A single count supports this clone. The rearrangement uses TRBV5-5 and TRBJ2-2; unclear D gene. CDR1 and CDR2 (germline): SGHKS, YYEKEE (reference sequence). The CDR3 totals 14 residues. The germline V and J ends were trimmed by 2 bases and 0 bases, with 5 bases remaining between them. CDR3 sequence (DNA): TGTGCCAGCAGCTTAGTTACGAACACCGGGGAGCTGTTTTTT. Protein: CASSLVTNTGELFF.

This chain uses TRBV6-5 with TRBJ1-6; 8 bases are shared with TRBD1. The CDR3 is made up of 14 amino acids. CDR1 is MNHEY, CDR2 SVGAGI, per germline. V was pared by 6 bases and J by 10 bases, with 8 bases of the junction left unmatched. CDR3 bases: TGTGCCAGCAGCACAGGGGGTATTGTCTCACCCCTCCACTTT. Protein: CASSTGGIVSPLHF.

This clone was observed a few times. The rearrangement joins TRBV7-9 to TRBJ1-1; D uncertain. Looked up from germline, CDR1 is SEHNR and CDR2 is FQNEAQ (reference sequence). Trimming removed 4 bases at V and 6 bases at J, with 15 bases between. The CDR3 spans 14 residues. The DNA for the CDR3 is TGTGCCAGCAGCTATAACCGGGGTAGCGCTGAAGCTTTCTTT. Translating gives CASSYNRGSAEAFF.

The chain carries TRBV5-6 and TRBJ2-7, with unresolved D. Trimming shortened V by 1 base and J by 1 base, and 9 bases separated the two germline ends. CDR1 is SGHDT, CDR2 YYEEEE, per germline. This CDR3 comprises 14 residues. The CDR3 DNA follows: TGTGCCAGCAGCTTGTACTTTGGGTCCTACGAGCAGTACGTC. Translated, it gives CASSLYFGSYEQYV.

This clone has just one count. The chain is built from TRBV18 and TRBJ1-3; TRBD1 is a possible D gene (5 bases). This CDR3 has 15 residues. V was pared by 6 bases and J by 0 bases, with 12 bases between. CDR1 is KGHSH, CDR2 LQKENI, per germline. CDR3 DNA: TGTGCCAGCTCGCTGGCCGGGACCTCTGGAAACACCATATATTTT. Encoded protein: CASSLAGTSGNTIYF. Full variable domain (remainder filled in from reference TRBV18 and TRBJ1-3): NAGVMQNPRHLVRRRGQEARLRCSPMKGHSHVYWYRQLPEEGLKFMVYLQKENIIDESGMPKERFSAEFPKEGPSILRIQQVVRGDSAAYFCASSLAGTSGNTIYFGEGSWLTVV.

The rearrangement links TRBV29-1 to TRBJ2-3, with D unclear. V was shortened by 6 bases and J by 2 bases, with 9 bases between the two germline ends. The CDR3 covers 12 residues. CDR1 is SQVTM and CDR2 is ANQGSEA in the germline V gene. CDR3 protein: CSVRQYTDTQYF. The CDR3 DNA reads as TGCAGCGTAAGGCAGTACACAGATACGCAGTATTTT.

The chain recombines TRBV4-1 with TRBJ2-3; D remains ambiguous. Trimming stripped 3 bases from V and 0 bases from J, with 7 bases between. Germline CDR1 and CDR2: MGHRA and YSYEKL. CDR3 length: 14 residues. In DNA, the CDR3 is TGCGCCAGCAGCCATTTGGGGAGCACAGATACGCAGTATTTT. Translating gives CASSHLGSTDTQYF.

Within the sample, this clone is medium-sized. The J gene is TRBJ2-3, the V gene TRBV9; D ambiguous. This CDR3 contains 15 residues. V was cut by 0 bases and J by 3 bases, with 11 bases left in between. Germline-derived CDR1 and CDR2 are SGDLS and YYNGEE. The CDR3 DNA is TGTGCCAGCAGCGTAGGTCCGCACGTAACAGATACGCAGTATTTT. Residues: CASSVGPHVTDTQYF.

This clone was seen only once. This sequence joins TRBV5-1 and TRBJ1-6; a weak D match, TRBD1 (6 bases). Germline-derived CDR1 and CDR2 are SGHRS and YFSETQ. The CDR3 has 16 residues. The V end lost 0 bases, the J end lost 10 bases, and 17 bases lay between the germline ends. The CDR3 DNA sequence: TGCGCCAGCAGCTTGGTTGCAGGGGCTCCTTGGTCACCCCTCCACTTT. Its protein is CASSLVAGAPWSPLHF.

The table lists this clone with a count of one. CDR3 nucleotide sequence: TGCGCCAGCAGTTACACCGGGACTAGCGGATACAATGAGCAGTTCTTC. Protein: CASSYTGTSGYNEQFF. V usage is TRBV5-1 and J usage is TRBJ2-1; 11 bases are a match to TRBD2. Germline assignment: CDR1 SGHRS and CDR2 YFSETQ. Germline trimming cut 5 bases from V and 4 bases from J; bases unmatched to any gene: 8. This CDR3 spans 16 amino acids.

The CDR3 nucleotides are TGTGCCAGCAGTCAGATGAACACCGGGGAGCTGTTTTTT. Its translation is CASSQMNTGELFF. This chain uses TRBV6-6 with TRBJ2-2, with no clear D. V lost 5 bases and J 1 base, leaving 5 bases between the germline ends. Looked up from germline, CDR1 is MNHNY and CDR2 is SVGAGI (reference sequence). This CDR3 has 13 residues.

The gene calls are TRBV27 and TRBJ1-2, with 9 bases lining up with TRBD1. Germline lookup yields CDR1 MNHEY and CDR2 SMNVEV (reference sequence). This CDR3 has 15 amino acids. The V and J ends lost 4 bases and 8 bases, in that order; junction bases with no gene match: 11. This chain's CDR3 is CASSSNGQGRGGYTF. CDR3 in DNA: TGTGCCAGCAGTTCGAATGGACAGGGGCGGGGGGGCTACACCTTC.

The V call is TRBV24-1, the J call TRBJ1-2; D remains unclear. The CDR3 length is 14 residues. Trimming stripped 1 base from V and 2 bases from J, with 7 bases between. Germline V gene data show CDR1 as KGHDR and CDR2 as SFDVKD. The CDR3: CATSDFTENYGYTF. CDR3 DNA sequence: TGTGCCACCAGTGATTTCACAGAGAACTATGGCTACACCTTC.

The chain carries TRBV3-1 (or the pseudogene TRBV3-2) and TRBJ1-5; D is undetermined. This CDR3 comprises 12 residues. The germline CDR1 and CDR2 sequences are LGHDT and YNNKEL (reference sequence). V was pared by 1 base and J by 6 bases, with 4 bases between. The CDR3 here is CASSQGAQPQHF. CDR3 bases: TGTGCCAGCAGCCAAGGCGCTCAGCCCCAGCATTTT.

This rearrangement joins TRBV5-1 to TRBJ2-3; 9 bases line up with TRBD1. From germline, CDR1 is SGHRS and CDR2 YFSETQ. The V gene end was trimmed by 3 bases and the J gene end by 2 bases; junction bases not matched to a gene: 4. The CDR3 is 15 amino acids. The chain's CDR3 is CASSWTGVPTDTQYF. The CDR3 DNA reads TGCGCCAGCAGCTGGACAGGGGTACCCACAGATACGCAGTATTTT.

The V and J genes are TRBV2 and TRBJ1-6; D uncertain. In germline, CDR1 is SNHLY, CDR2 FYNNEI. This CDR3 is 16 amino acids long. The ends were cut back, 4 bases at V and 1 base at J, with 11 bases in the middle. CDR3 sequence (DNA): TGTGCCAGCAGTGCTTGGGGAGGATCCTATAATTCACCCCTCCACTTT. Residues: CASSAWGGSYNSPLHF.

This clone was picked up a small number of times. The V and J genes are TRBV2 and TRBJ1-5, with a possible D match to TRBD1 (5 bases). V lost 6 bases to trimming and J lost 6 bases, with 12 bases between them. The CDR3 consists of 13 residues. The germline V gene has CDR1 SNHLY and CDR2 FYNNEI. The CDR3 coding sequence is TGTGCCAGCAGCCCGGGGGTCGGTCAGCCCCAGCATTTT. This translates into CASSPGVGQPQHF.

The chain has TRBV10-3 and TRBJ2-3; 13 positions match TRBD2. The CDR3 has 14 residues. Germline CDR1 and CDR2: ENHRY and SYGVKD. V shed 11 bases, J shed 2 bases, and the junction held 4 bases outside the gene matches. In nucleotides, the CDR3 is TGTGCCTCGGGACTAGCGGGGAACACAGATACGCAGTATTTT. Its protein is CASGLAGNTDTQYF.

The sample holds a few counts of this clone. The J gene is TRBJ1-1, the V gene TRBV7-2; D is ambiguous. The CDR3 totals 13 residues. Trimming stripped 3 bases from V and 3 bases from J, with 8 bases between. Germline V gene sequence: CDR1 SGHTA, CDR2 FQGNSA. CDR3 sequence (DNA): TGTGCCAGCAGCTTCAATAGGGACACTGAAGCTTTCTTT. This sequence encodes CASSFNRDTEAFF.

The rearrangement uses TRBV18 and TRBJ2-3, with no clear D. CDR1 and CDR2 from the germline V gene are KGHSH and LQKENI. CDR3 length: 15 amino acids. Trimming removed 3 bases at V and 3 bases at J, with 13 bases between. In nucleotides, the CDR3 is TGTGCCAGCTCACCGAGGACGGTTAGTACAGATACGCAGTATTTT. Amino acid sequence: CASSPRTVSTDTQYF. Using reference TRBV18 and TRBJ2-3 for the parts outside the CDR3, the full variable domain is NAGVMQNPRHLVRRRGQEARLRCSPMKGHSHVYWYRQLPEEGLKFMVYLQKENIIDESGMPKERFSAEFPKEGPSILRIQQVVRGDSAAYFCASSPRTVSTDTQYFGPGTRLTVL.

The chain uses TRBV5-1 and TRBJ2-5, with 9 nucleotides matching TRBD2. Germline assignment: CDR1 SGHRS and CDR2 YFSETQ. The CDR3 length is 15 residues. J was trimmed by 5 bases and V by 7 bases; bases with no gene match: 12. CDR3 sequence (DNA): TGCGCCAGCTCCTCTGGGGCGGGGGGGCAGGAGACCCAGTACTTC. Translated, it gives CASSSGAGGQETQYF.

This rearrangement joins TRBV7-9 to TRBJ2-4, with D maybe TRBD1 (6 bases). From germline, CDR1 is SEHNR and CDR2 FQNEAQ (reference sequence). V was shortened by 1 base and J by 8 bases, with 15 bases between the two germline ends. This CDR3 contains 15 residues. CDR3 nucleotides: TGTGCCAGCAGCTTAGGGGCGGCAGGGGAGCACATTCAGTACTTC. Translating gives CASSLGAAGEHIQYF.

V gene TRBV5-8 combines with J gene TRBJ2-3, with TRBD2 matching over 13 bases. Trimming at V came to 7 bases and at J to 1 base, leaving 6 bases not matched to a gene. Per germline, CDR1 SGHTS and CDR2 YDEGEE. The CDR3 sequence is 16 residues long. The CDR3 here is CASPTGLAGGTDTQYF. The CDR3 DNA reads TGTGCCAGCCCAACCGGACTAGCGGGGGGCACAGATACGCAGTATTTT.

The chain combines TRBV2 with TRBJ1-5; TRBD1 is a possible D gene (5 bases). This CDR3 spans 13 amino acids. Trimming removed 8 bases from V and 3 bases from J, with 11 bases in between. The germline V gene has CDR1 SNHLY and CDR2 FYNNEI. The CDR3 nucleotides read TGTGCCAGCGGCGGGGGAAACAATCAGCCCCAGCATTTT. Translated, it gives CASGGGNNQPQHF. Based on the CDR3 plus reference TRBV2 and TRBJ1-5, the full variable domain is EPEVTQTPSHQVTQMGQEVILRCVPISNHLYFYWYRQILGQKVEFLVSFYNNEISEKSEIFDDQFSVERPDGSNFTLKIRSTKLEDSAMYFCASGGGNNQPQHFGDGTRLSIL.

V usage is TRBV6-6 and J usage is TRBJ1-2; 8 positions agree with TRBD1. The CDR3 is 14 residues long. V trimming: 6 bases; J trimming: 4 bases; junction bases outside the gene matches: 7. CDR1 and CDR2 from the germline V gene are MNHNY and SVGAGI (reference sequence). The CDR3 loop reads CASREPDRGYGYTF. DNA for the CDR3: TGTGCCAGCAGGGAACCCGACAGGGGCTATGGCTACACCTTC.

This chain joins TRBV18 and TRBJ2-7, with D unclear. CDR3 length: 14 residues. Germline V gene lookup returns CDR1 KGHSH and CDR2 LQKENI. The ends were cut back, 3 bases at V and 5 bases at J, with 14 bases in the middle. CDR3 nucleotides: TGTGCCAGCTCACCTCGGCAGGAAGCGAACGAGCAGTACGTC. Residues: CASSPRQEANEQYV.

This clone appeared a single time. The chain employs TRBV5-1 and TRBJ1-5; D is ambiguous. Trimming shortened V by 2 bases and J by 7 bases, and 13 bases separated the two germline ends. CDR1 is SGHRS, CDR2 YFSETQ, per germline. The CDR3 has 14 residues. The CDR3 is CASSLSGQGQPQHF. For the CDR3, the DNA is TGCGCCAGCAGCTTATCGGGTCAAGGGCAGCCCCAGCATTTT.

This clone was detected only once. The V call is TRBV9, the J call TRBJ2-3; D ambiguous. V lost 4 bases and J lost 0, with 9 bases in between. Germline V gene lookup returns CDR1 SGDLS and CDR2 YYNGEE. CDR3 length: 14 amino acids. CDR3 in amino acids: CASSSSVSTDTQYF. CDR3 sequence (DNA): TGTGCCAGCAGCTCTTCCGTTAGCACAGATACGCAGTATTTT.

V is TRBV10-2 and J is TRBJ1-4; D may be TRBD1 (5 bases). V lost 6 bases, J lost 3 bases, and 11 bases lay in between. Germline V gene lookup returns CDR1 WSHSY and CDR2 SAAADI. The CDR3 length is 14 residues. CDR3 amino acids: CASSPGSANEKLFF. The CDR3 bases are TGCGCCAGCAGCCCAGGGTCGGCTAATGAAAAACTGTTTTTT.

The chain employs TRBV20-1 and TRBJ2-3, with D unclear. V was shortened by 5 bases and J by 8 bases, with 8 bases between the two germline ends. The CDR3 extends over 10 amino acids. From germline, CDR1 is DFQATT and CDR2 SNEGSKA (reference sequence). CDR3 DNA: TGCAGTGCTGCATCGGTTACGCAGTATTTT. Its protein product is CSAASVTQYF.

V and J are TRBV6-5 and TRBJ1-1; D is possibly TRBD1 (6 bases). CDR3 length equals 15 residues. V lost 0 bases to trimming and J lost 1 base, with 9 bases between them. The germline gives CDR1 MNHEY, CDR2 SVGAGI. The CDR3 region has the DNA TGTGCCAGCAGTTACTCGGGACATACGAACACTGAAGCTTTCTTT. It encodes CASSYSGHTNTEAFF.